Shown below are 17 T cell receptor beta chains from a single sample sequenced in a study of T-cell reconstitution after alpha-beta-depleted transplantation in children. TCRbeta library construction was performed incorporating unique molecular identifiers. MiXCR, run by TCRdb on the PCR reads, gives a single entry per CDR3 protein. This table has around 400,000 distinct CDR3 sequences, roughly a tenth appearing once. Specimen: PBMCs from the stem cell graft donor, collected from the stem cell graft. The receptors originated from a human donor who donated a stem cell graft to a child with acute myeloid leukemia.

The V call is TRBV29-1, the J call TRBJ1-2; D uncertain. The germline V gene has CDR1 SQVTM and CDR2 ANQGSEA. CDR3 length equals 14 residues. V gave up 2 bases and J gave up 6 bases, with 16 bases separating them. The CDR3 DNA reads as TGCAGCGTTGAATTAACCCCTCTTAGGCATGGCTACACCTTC. As protein: CSVELTPLRHGYTF.

This clonotype was observed a handful of times. The chain uses TRBV27 and TRBJ2-3; D may be TRBD1 (5 bases). The CDR3 loop spans 16 amino acids. The V end lost 7 bases, the J end lost 2 bases, and 19 bases lay between the germline ends. The germline V gene encodes CDR1 MNHEY and CDR2 SMNVEV (reference sequence). CDR3 protein: CASKGIFSLLTDTQYF. The CDR3 DNA is TGTGCCAGCAAGGGGATTTTCTCCCTACTCACAGATACGCAGTATTTT.

This clonotype was recorded a few times. The chain has TRBV5-1 and TRBJ2-3; no firm D call. The germline V gene encodes CDR1 SGHRS and CDR2 YFSETQ. Between the trimmed V and J ends, which lost 2 bases and 6 bases, there was a span of 4 bases. This CDR3 is 11 amino acids long. CDR3 DNA sequence: TGCGCCAGCAGCTTAATGGATACGCAGTATTTT. Amino acids: CASSLMDTQYF.

Regarding this clonotype: At one end, the junction sequence differs from germline, possibly due to a read error. The chain links TRBV5-8 to TRBJ1-1; no definite D call. Germline CDR1 SGHTS, CDR2 YDEGEE. This CDR3 is 13 amino acids long. The CDR3 coding sequence is TGTGCCAGCAGCTTGGAAGCCGAGGGTCGGGAAGTCTTT. It encodes CASSLEAEGREVF. Together with reference TRBV5-8 and TRBJ1-1, the CDR3 gives the full variable domain: EAGVTQSPTHLIKTRGQQATLRCSPISGHTSVYWYQQALGLGLQFLLWYDEGEERNRGNFPPRFSGRQFPNYSSELNVNALELEDSALYLCASSLEAEGREVFGQGTRLTVV.

The table lists this clonotype with a few counts. The chain employs TRBV29-1 and TRBJ1-1; 7 bases are shared with TRBD1. J lost 3 bases, V lost 1 base, and 2 bases had no gene match. CDR1 SQVTM and CDR2 ANQGSEA come from the germline V gene. The CDR3 totals 13 residues. The CDR3 nucleotides read TGCAGCGTTGAAGTGCAGGGGGACACTGAAGCTTTCTTT. Amino acids: CSVEVQGDTEAFF.

This clonotype turned up a few times. This chain connects TRBV2 to TRBJ1-6, with unresolved D. This CDR3 has 13 residues. CDR1 is SNHLY, CDR2 FYNNEI, per germline. Trimming left V 7 bases short and J 7 bases short, with 11 bases between. CDR3 nucleotides: TGTGCCAGCAACTTGGGCACCAATTCACCCCTCCACTTT. Its translation: CASNLGTNSPLHF. Full variable domain (rest looked up from reference TRBV2 and TRBJ1-6): EPEVTQTPSHQVTQMGQEVILRCVPISNHLYFYWYRQILGQKVEFLVSFYNNEISEKSEIFDDQFSVERPDGSNFTLKIRSTKLEDSAMYFCASNLGTNSPLHFGNGTRLTVT.

The chain recombines TRBV20-1 with TRBJ2-5; tentative D call: TRBD1 (6 bases). Trimming shortened V by 4 bases and J by 5 bases, and 17 bases separated the two germline ends. Germline CDR1 and CDR2: DFQATT and SNEGSKA (reference sequence). The CDR3 runs 14 residues. This CDR3 is CSAIPGQVGETQYF. CDR3 nucleotide sequence: TGCAGTGCTATACCGGGACAAGTGGGGGAGACCCAGTACTTC.

V and J are TRBV12-3 or TRBV12-4 and TRBJ2-7; D remains unclear. The CDR3 loop spans 13 amino acids. Trimming cost V 2 bases and J 3 bases, with 8 bases left between them. This chain's CDR3 is CASSLNGNYEQYF. CDR3 nucleotides: TGTGCCAGCAGTTTAAACGGAAACTACGAGCAGTACTTC.

The rearrangement uses TRBV7-2 and TRBJ1-5, with 9 nucleotides matching TRBD1. After removal of 5 bases from V and 5 bases from J, the junction contained 7 bases not matched to a gene. Germline V gene data show CDR1 as SGHTA and CDR2 as FQGNSA. This CDR3 contains 15 residues. CDR3 in amino acids: CASSLLQGAYQPQHF. The DNA of the CDR3 is TGTGCCAGCAGCCTCCTACAGGGGGCTTATCAGCCCCAGCATTTT.

This clonotype was picked up many times. The V and J genes are TRBV14 and TRBJ2-2; D is unclear. V was pared by 4 bases and J by 5 bases, with 11 bases between. CDR3 length: 14 residues. Germline CDR1 SGHDN, CDR2 FVKESK. The CDR3 nucleotides are TGTGCCAGCAGCCTAAGAGTCGGGACCGGGGAGCTGTTTTTT. Amino acid sequence: CASSLRVGTGELFF.

This clonotype was seen repeatedly, ten times or more. For the CDR3, the DNA is TGCAGTGCTAGAAACCCGCGGGAGACGGCCTACAATGAGCAGTTCTTC. Protein sequence: CSARNPRETAYNEQFF. The chain carries TRBV20-1 and TRBJ2-1; 7 bases line up with TRBD2. Per germline, CDR1 DFQATT and CDR2 SNEGSKA (reference sequence). V dropped 2 bases and J dropped 2; count of bases not matched to a gene: 9. There are 16 residues in the CDR3.

The sample holds a few counts of this clonotype. The chain combines TRBV29-1 with TRBJ1-1, with D unresolved. This CDR3 has 10 amino acids. CDR1 and CDR2 from the germline V gene are SQVTM and ANQGSEA. Trimming removed 7 bases from V and 8 bases from J, with 11 bases in between. CDR3 region: CSGVWAEAFF. CDR3 coding DNA: TGCAGCGGTGTATGGGCAGAAGCTTTCTTT.

This clonotype was seen ten or more times. The V gene is TRBV19, the J gene TRBJ1-5; D is unresolved. This CDR3 contains 14 residues. The V end lost 8 bases, the J end lost 5 bases, and 16 bases lay between the germline ends. Germline CDR1 and CDR2: LNHDA and SQIVND (reference sequence). In DNA, the CDR3 is TGTGCCAGTGCGAAGGTTACAGTCGATCAGCCCCAGCATTTT. Translation: CASAKVTVDQPQHF.

This clonotype was observed a handful of times. V usage is TRBV12-3 or TRBV12-4 and J usage is TRBJ2-1, with D possibly called TRBD1 or TRBD2 (5 bases each). This CDR3 comprises 14 residues. Trimming pared 5 bases from V and 5 bases from J, leaving 13 bases between. The CDR3 sequence is CASSLRGFHNEQFF. The CDR3 nucleotides read TGTGCCAGCAGTCTACGGGGCTTCCACAATGAGCAGTTCTTC.

This clonotype occurred a few times. V is TRBV12-5 and J is TRBJ2-3; D is possibly TRBD1 (5 bases). The germline gives CDR1 LGHNT, CDR2 FRNRAP. Trimming stripped 0 bases from V and 1 base from J, with 20 bases between. This CDR3 has 19 residues. The DNA of the CDR3 is TGTGCTAGTGGTTTGGTACTATGGGGCGTACAACCCCGCACAGATACGCAGTATTTT. It translates to CASGLVLWGVQPRTDTQYF.

The chain couples TRBV30 to TRBJ1-2; D remains ambiguous. The CDR3 is 12 residues long. Germline lookup yields CDR1 GTSNPN and CDR2 SVGIG (reference sequence). The V end was cut by 5 bases, the J end by 4 bases, with 11 bases between. CDR3 residues: CAWQSEGYGYTF. The CDR3 region has the DNA TGTGCCTGGCAAAGCGAAGGCTATGGCTACACCTTC.

At least ten counts were recorded for this clonotype. The genes are TRBV29-1 and TRBJ2-1, with 9 bases fitting TRBD2. This CDR3 contains 14 residues. The germline CDR1 and CDR2 sequences are SQVTM and ANQGSEA. Losses at the gene ends were 7 bases for V and 4 bases for J; bases not matched to a gene: 8. The CDR3 nucleotides read TGCAGCGGCGGGGGAGCGGGAGGTTACAATGAGCAGTTCTTC. Protein sequence: CSGGGAGGYNEQFF.